This TCR beta chain was identified in a study of metastatic and nonmetastatic thyroid tumors. Until they underwent thyroid surgery, no patient had received any treatment. With MiXCR, TCRdb reprocessed the PCR reads. The sample includes around 61,000 clones, 25% to 35% of them seen just once. V shed 7 bases and J shed 7 bases, with 13 bases lying between them. This CDR3 is built from 12 residues. Germline assignment: CDR1 MDHEN and CDR2 SYDVKM. This clone turned up a few times. This receptor was taken from a female donor with papillary thyroid cancer or a benign thyroid nodule (not recorded which). Some clones in this sample may be carry-over from other donors' samples. The chain employs TRBV28 and TRBJ1-2; D ambiguous. Source material: blood. CDR3 nucleotide sequence: TGTGCCAGCAAAGCCCCGGCGGGTGGCTACACCTTC. This encodes CASKAPAGGYTF.